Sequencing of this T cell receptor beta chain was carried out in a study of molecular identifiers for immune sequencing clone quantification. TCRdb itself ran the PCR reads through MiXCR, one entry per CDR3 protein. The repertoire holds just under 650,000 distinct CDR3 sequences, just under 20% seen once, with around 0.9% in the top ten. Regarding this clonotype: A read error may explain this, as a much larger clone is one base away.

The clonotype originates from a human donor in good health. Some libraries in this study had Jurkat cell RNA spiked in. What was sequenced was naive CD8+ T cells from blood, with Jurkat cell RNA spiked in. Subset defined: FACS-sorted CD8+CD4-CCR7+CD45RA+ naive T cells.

The DNA for the CDR3 is TGTGCCACTATGGGACAGCCGAACACCGGGGAGCTGTTTTTT. Its protein product is CATMGQPNTGELFF. J is TRBJ2-2 and V is TRBV24-1; TRBD1 agrees at 7 bases. This CDR3 is 14 amino acids long. Germline V gives CDR1 KGHDR, CDR2 SFDVKD. J was trimmed by 0 bases and V by 10 bases; bases with no gene match: 4.